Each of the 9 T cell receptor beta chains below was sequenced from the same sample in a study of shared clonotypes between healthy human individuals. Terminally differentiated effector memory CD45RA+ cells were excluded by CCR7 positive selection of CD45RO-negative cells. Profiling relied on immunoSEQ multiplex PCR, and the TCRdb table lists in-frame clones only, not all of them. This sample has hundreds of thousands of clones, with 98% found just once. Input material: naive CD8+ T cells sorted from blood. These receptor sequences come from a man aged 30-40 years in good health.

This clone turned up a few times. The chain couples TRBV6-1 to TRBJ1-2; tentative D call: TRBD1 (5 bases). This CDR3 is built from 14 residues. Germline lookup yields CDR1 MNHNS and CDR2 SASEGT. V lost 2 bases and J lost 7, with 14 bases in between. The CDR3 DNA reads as TGTGCCAGCAGTGAAAATGGCAGGGAGGGTGGCTACACCTTC. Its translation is CASSENGREGGYTF.

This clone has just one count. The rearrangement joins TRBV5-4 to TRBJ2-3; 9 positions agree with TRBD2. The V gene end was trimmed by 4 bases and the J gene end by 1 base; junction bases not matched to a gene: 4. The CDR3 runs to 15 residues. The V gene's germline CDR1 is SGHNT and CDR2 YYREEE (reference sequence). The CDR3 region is CASSLGLARTDTQYF. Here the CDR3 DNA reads TGTGCCAGCAGCCTGGGACTAGCCCGCACAGATACGCAGTATTTT. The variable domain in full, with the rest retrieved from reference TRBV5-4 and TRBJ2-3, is ETGVTQSPTHLIKTRGQQVTLRCSSQSGHNTVSWYQQALGQGPQFIFQYYREEENGRGNFPPRFSGLQFPNYSSELNVNALELDDSALYLCASSLGLARTDTQYFGPGTRLTVL.

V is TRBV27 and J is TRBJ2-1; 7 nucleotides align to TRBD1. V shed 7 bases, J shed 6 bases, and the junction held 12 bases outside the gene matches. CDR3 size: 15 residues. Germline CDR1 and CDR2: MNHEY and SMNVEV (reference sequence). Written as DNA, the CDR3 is TGTGCCAGCAACGACAGGGAGTCTGGGGCCAATGAGCAGTTCTTC. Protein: CASNDRESGANEQFF.

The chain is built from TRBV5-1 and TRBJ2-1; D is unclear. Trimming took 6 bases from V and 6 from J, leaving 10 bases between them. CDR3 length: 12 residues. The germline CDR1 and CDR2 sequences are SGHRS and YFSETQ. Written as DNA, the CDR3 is TGCGCCAGCACCGGTCTAAGCAATGAGCAGTTCTTC. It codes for CASTGLSNEQFF.

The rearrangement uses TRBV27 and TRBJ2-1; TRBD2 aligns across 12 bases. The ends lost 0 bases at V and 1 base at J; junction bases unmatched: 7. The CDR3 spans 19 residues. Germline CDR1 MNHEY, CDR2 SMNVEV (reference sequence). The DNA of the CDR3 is TGTGCCAGCAGTTTATCGAGACTAGCGGGAGTGGGATCCTACAATGAGCAGTTCTTC. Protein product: CASSLSRLAGVGSYNEQFF.

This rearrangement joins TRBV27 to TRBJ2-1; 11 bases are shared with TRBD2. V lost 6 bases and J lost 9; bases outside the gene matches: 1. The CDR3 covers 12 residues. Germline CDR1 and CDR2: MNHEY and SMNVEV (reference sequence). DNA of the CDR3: TGTGCCAGCAGGGGGACTAGCGGTGAGCAGTTCTTC. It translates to CASRGTSGEQFF.

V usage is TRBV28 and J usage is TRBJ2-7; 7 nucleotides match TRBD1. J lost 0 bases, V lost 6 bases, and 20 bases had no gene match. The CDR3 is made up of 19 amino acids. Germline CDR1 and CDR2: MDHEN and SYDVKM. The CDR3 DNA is TGTGCCAGCAGGCAAATTTTTTCAAGGCAGGACAGGAGCTCCTACGAGCAGTACTTC. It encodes CASRQIFSRQDRSSYEQYF.

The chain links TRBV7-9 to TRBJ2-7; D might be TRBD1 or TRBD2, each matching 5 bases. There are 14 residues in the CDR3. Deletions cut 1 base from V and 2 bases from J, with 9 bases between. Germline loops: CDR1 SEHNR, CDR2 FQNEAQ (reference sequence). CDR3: CASSLDGGPYEQYF. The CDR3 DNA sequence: TGTGCCAGCAGCTTAGATGGGGGTCCCTACGAGCAGTACTTC.

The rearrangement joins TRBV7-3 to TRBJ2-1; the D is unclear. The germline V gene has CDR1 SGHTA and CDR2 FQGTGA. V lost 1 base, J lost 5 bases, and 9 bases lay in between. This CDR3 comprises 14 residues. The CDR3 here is CASSLNPEHNEQFF. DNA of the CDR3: TGTGCCAGCAGCTTAAACCCAGAGCACAATGAGCAGTTCTTC.